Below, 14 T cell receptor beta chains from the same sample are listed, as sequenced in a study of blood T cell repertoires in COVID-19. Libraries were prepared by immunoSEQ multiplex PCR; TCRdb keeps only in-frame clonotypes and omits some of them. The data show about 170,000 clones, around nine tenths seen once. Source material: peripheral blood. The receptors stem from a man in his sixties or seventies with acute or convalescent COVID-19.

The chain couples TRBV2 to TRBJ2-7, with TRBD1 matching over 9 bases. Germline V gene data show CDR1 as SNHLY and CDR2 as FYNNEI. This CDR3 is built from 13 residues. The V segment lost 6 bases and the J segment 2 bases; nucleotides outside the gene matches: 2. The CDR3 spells CASRRDRAYEQYF. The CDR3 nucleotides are TGTGCCAGCAGGAGGGACAGGGCCTACGAGCAGTACTTC.

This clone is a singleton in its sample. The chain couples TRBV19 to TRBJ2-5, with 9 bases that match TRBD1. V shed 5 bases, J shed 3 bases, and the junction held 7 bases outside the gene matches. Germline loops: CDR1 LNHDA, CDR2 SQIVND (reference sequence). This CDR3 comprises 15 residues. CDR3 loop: CASSFSRDREETQYF. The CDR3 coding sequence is TGTGCCAGTAGTTTTTCCCGGGACAGGGAAGAGACCCAGTACTTC.

The CDR3 region has the DNA TGTGCCAGCAGCCCCCGGGACAGGGTCGTCACTGAAGCTTTCTTT. This encodes CASSPRDRVVTEAFF. J is TRBJ1-1 and V is TRBV7-3, with 9 positions matching TRBD1. Germline V gene sequence: CDR1 SGHTA, CDR2 FQGTGA. Losses at the gene ends were 5 bases for V and 4 bases for J; bases not matched to a gene: 8. The CDR3 loop spans 15 amino acids.

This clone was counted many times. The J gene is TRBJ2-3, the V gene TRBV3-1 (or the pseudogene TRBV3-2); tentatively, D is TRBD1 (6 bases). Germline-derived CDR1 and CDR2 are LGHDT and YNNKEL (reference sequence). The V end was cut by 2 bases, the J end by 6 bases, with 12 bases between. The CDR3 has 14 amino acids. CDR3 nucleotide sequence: TGTGCCAGCAGCCAAAACTTGGGGGCCGATACGCAGTATTTT. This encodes CASSQNLGADTQYF.

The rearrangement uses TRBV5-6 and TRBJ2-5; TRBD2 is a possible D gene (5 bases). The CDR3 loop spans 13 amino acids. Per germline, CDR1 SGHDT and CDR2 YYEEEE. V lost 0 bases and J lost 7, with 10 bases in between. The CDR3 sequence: CASSLGGLGTQYF. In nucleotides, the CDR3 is TGTGCCAGCAGCTTGGGAGGGTTAGGGACCCAGTACTTC.

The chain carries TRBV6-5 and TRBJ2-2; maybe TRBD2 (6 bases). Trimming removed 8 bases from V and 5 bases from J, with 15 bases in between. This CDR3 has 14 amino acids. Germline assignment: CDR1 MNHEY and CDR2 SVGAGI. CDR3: CASFPGTLTGELFF. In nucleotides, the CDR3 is TGTGCCAGCTTCCCCGGGACTCTGACCGGGGAGCTGTTTTTT.

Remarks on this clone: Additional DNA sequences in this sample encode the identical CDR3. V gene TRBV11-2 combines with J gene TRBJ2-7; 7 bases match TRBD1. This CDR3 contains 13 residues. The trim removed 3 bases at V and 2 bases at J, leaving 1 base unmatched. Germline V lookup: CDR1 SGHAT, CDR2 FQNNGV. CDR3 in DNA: TGTGCCAGCAGCTTGGGACAGACCTACGAGCAGTACTTC. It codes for CASSLGQTYEQYF.

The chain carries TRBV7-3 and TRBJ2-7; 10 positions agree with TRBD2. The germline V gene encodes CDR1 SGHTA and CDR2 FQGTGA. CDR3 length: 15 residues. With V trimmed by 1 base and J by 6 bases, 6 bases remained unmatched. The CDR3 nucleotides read TGTGCCAGCAGCTTAAGACTAGCGGGTAGGGGCGAGCAGTACTTC. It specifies CASSLRLAGRGEQYF.

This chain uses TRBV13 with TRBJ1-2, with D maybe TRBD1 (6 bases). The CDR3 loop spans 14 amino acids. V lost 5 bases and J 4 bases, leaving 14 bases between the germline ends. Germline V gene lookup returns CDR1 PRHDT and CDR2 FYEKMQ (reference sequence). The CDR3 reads CASSQTDRSYGYTF. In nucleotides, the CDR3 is TGTGCCAGCAGCCAAACGGACAGAAGCTATGGCTACACCTTC.

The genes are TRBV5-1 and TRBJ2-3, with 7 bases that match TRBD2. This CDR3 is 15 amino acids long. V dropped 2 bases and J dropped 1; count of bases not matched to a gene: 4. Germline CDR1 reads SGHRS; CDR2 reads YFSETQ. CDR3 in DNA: TGCGCCAGCAGCTTTGTTGGGGGGGGCACAGATACGCAGTATTTT. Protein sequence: CASSFVGGGTDTQYF.

The CDR3 DNA follows: TGCAGTGCTGGGAGGGGTCGGACCCAGTACTTC. Its protein product is CSAGRGRTQYF. The V gene is TRBV20-1, the J gene TRBJ2-5; 7 bases are shared with TRBD2. Germline values: CDR1 DFQATT, CDR2 SNEGSKA (reference sequence). This CDR3 region has 11 residues. V gave up 5 bases and J gave up 7 bases; unmatched junction bases: 4.

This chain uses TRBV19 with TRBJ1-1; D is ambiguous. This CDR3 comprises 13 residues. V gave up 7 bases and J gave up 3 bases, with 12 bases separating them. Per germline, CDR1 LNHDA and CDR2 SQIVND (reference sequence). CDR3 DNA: TGTGCCAGTACCAATTATCGGGACACTGAAGCTTTCTTT. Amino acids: CASTNYRDTEAFF.

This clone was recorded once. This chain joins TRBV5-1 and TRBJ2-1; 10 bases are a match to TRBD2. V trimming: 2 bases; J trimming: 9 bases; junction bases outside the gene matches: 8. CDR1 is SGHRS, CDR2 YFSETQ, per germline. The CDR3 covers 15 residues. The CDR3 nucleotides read TGCGCCAGCAGCTTTGATCTAGCGGGGGCCGGTGAGCAGTTCTTC. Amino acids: CASSFDLAGAGEQFF.

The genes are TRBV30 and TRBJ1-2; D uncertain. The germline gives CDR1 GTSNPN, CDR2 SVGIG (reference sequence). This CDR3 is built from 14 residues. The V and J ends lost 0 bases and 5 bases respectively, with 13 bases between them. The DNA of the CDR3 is TGTGCCTGGAGTGTGGGCAGTCCTCGATATGGCTACACCTTC. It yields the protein CAWSVGSPRYGYTF.